The present T cell receptor beta chain was sequenced within a study of cytomegalovirus exposure and HLA in healthy donors (dated by TCRdb to the late 2010s). Notes on the research overall: A later analysis indicated that the 90 to 150 validation repertoires were generated on the platform also employed for the 720 or so repertoires of the first cohort. In addition to the first cohort of about 650 subjects, a separate validation cohort of under 150 different subjects was used. To predict cytomegalovirus infection status, the study combined high-throughput TCR immunosequencing, statistical association of individual TCRs with disease status, and machine learning. The study aimed to test whether cataloging public T cell receptors could reveal signatures of past pathogen exposure.

Overall results and qualifications from the work: The classifier was reported to diagnose cytomegalovirus status with high specificity and sensitivity in both the original cohort and the validation cohort. The authors suggested that the approach could potentially be extended to other disease states and immunological phenotypes. All 110 or so repertoires were used to score co-occurrence in the validation cohort in a later analysis, because that analysis had no HLA typing for the cohort. Subsequent analysis determined that TCRs grouped into clusters in the first cohort also showed a tendency toward co-occurrence across the roughly 110 validation repertoires, and about 94% of cluster scores exceeded 0. A total of fewer than 200 TCR beta chains were listed by the study as associated with cytomegalovirus. While some public TCRs were present in many individuals, most TCR sequences turned up only very rarely across donors. In vitro tests confirmed that a few of the cytomegalovirus-associated TCR beta chains recognize cytomegalovirus antigens.

The CDR1 and CDR2 encoded by the germline V gene are SQVTM and ANQGSEA. Trimmed from V: 5 bases; trimmed from J: 1 base; junction bases lacking a gene match: 6. There are 14 amino acids in the CDR3, from cysteine to phenylalanine inclusive. The DNA shown is the 42-base CDR3, in frame from base 1. The library was generated by the immunoSEQ multiplex PCR assay. The authors processed their data as follows. A statistical classification framework was developed to diagnose cytomegalovirus status using the catalog of TCR beta chain sequences. In TCRdb, the immuneACCESS table is reduced to in-frame sequences with V and J assigned. These tables do not hold every clone; where another copy was compared, an unresolved V gene accounts for under half, and the others remain unexplained. V and J calls and clone size are copied from that table; D and trimming were computed from the DNA. The sample profile shows approximately 200,000 clones; roughly 81% of them were found once. Around 1.3% of the sample comes from the top ten.

Comment on this clone: Which antigen it targets is not known. No quality values exist for individual bases; no much larger clone is one base distant.

Donors formed part of the validation cohort, which comprised about 120 subjects and was distinct from the first cohort of 690 or so subjects. Source material: PBMCs. The sequence was collected from a woman aged 30 to 39 in good health and CMV-seronegative. The receptor chain draws on TRBV29-1 and TRBJ2-7, and 9 junctional nucleotides match TRBD1. The nucleotide sequence reads as follows: TGCAGCGTTTCTCCCGGGACAGGGTCCTACGAGCAGTACTTC. Translated, this is CSVSPGTGSYEQYF.